This T cell receptor beta chain originates from a study of cytomegalovirus exposure and HLA in healthy donors (TCRdb year 2017). About the study as a whole: According to a later analysis, the roughly 130 validation repertoires were produced on the same platform as the 680 or so repertoires of the first cohort. The study aimed to test whether cataloging public T cell receptors could reveal signatures of past pathogen exposure. Along with the roughly 610-subject first cohort, a separate validation cohort of more than 90 different subjects was used. To predict cytomegalovirus infection status, the study brought together high-throughput TCR immunosequencing, statistical association of individual TCRs with disease status, and machine learning.

The CDR3, cysteine through phenylalanine, is 16 amino acids long. The only DNA kept is the CDR3, 48 bases in frame from the first base. V loses 2 bases of germline sequence and J loses 5 bases, and the interval between the two ends is 17 bases. CDR1 and CDR2 are drawn from the germline V gene: LGHNA, YSLEER. Donors formed part of the validation cohort, which comprised 120 subjects and was distinct from the first cohort of roughly 600 subjects. Of note for this clone: Its antigen specificity is not known. Base qualities are not provided; no much larger clone lies one nucleotide away.

General findings and caveats noted by the study authors: In a later analysis, TCRs clustered in the first cohort were found to also tend to co-occur in the 130 or so validation repertoires, with roughly 93% of cluster scores above 0. Across donors, most TCR sequences were observed very rarely, whereas some public TCRs were present in many individuals. The study gave a list of about 160 TCR beta chains associated with cytomegalovirus. Cytomegalovirus status was reported to be diagnosed by the classifier with high specificity and sensitivity in both the original and validation cohorts. According to the authors, the approach could potentially be generalized to other disease states and immunological phenotypes. Three of the identified cytomegalovirus-associated TCR beta chains were confirmed in vitro to be specific for cytomegalovirus antigens. The validation cohort had no HLA typing available for a later analysis, so co-occurrence within that cohort was assessed over all 120 or so repertoires.

The protocol used for the library was the immunoSEQ multiplex PCR assay. On the authors' methods: A statistical classification framework was developed to diagnose cytomegalovirus status using the catalog of TCR beta chain sequences. Drawn from immuneACCESS, this table holds only the in-frame rearrangements with V and J called that TCRdb kept. Clones are partly lost; checked studies trace under half to an unresolved V gene and leave the rest unexplained. V, J and clone size were drawn from that table, and D and trimming were deduced from the DNA. Present in this sample are around 150,000 clones, roughly 89% of which were seen just once. 3% of the sample lies in the top ten.

This sequence uses TRBV4-3 and TRBJ2-3; no D gene call is confident. Material: PBMCs. This receptor was taken from a woman younger than 30 in good health and CMV-seropositive. The sequenced DNA is TGCGCCAGCAGCCAATCCCCGGTGTCGGGTGTAGATACGCAGTATTTT. This encodes CASSQSPVSGVDTQYF.